Listed here is a single TCR beta chain. Its antigen is undetermined. The data were obtained in a study of cytomegalovirus exposure and HLA in healthy donors. Study information: Clustering assigned 70% to 90% of the approximately 390 genotyped donors to the Caucasian-associated ancestry cluster.

13 Jbeta primers and 60 Vbeta primers were used for the PCR. Generated by immunoSEQ multiplex PCR, the TCRdb table keeps only in-frame clones and is missing some. This table has 130,000 or so clones, over 70% appearing once. Trimming removed 8 bases at V and 0 bases at J, with 20 bases between. The CDR3 spans 17 residues. Germline-derived CDR1 and CDR2 are SNHLY and FYNNEI. Study-level results: An analysis was carried out at a later point. It showed that HLA-associated TCR beta chains were more clonally expanded than equally common non-associated chains.

The rearrangement joins TRBV2 to TRBJ1-3; the D gene is possibly TRBD1 (5 bases). Sequencing was performed on PBMCs. The source is a woman in her 40s in good health and CMV-seropositive. Written as DNA, the CDR3 is TGTGCCAGCGTTAGTGGGGGGATTGGGGACTCTGGAAACACCATATATTTT. Its translation is CASVSGGIGDSGNTIYF.